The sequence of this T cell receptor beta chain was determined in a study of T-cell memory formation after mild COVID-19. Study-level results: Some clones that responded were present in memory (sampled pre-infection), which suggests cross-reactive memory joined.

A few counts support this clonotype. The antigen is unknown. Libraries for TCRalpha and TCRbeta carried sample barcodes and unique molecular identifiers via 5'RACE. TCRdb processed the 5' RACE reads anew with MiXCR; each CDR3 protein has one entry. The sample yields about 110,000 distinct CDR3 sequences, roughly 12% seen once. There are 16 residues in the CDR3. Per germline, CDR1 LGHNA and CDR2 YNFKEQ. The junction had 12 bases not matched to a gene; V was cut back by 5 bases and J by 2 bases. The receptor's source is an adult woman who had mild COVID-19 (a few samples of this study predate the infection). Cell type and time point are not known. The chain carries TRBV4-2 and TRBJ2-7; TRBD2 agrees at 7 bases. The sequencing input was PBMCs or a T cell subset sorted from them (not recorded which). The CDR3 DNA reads TGTGCCAGCAGCGCAAGCGAGGGGACTATAACCTACGAGCAGTACTTC. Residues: CASSASEGTITYEQYF.